This T cell receptor (beta chain) was captured by sequencing in a study of cytomegalovirus exposure and HLA in healthy donors. Study-level background: Genetic ancestry analysis placed about 80% of the 410 or so donors that were genotyped in the Caucasian-associated cluster.

Trimming removed 0 bases from V and 1 base from J, with 10 bases in between. Germline V gene data show CDR1 as MGHRA and CDR2 as YSYEKL. This CDR3 contains 16 residues. Study conclusions and caveats: Later genetic work tied a missense DCLRE1C variant to beta-chain V and J trimming. In a later analysis, a genetic analysis reported fewer productive-TCR N-insertions in an Asian-associated ancestry cluster than the cohort average. The records held CMV serostatus as the only immune exposure information.

Amplification used 60 Vbeta primers and 13 Jbeta primers. TCRdb keeps only in-frame clones here, not all; method: immunoSEQ multiplex PCR. The table has approximately 160,000 clones, about two thirds seen once. On this clone: Its specificity is not known.

This receptor was obtained from a woman between 18 and 29 years old in good health and CMV-seropositive. The sequenced sample was PBMCs. The rearrangement joins TRBV4-1 to TRBJ1-5; no definite D call. The CDR3 sequence is CASSQEAGRSNQPQHF. The CDR3 nucleotides read TGCGCCAGCAGCCAAGAGGCGGGAAGGAGCAATCAGCCCCAGCATTTT.